This TCR beta chain was sequenced during a study of PD-L1 blockade in urothelial cancer. Background on the study: Blood samples contained a median about 150,000 T cells.

The CDR3 loop spans 15 amino acids. CDR1 is SGHKS, CDR2 YYEKEE, per germline (reference sequence). Trimming removed 6 bases from V and 0 bases from J, with 13 bases in between. Data came from immunoSEQ multiplex PCR; TCRdb stores just in-frame clones and leaves some out. Among 30,000 to 50,000 clones listed, approximately 90% were seen once. This chain links TRBV5-5 with TRBJ1-5, with a weak D call TRBD1 (6 bases). The receptor comes from a man between 60 and 75 years old with urothelial cancer. Sequencing was performed on PBMCs, taken around atezolizumab (anti-PD-L1) treatment. The CDR3, as DNA: TGTGCCAGCACCCGAGGACAGTATAGCAATCAGCCCCAGCATTTT. Translation gives CASTRGQYSNQPQHF. Looking up the rest from reference TRBV5-5 and TRBJ1-5 gives the full variable domain: DAGVTQSPTHLIKTRGQQVTLRCSPISGHKSVSWYQQVLGQGPQFIFQYYEKEERGRGNFPDRFSARQFPNYSSELNVNALLLGDSALYLCASTRGQYSNQPQHFGDGTRLSIL.